The next 19 T cell receptor delta chains were all read from a single sample in a study of gamma-delta chains in newborns, infants, children. TCRdb used CATT to re-call clones from the reads. The sample holds 15,000 or so delta-chain clones, 7.3% seen once. The sequenced material came from blood. The source is a child who was a newborn, infant or young child, either healthy, febrile or measles-vaccinated (not recorded which).

This clone has only a few counts. Different DNA sequences within this sample yield the same CDR3. The chain is built from TRDV2 and TRDJ3; TRDD3 agrees at 13 bases. The CDR3 totals 20 residues. Germline assignment: CDR1 GEAIGNYY and CDR2 EKD. J lost 0 bases, V lost 3 bases, and 7 bases had no gene match. CDR3 DNA: TGTGCCTGTGACTTACTGGGGGATACGAAGAGCTCCTGGGACACCCGACAGATGTTTTTC. It translates to CACDLLGDTKSSWDTRQMFF.

The rearrangement joins TRDV2 to TRDJ3, with 9 bases aligning to TRDD3. V shed 3 bases, J shed 0 bases, and the junction held 8 bases outside the gene matches. Germline CDR1 is GEAIGNYY and CDR2 is EKD. The CDR3 has 19 amino acids. CDR3 sequence reads: CACDAVHWGSSWDTRQMFF. Here the CDR3 DNA reads TGTGCCTGTGACGCCGTCCACTGGGGGAGCTCCTGGGACACCCGACAGATGTTTTTC.

The gene calls are TRDV2 and TRDJ3; 11 positions agree with TRDD3. The V segment lost 1 base and the J segment 6 bases; nucleotides outside the gene matches: 4. Germline V gene lookup returns CDR1 GEAIGNYY and CDR2 EKD. The CDR3 totals 17 residues. CDR3 sequence: CACDTIGGYEDTRQMFF. The CDR3 DNA sequence: TGTGCCTGTGACACGATTGGGGGATACGAGGACACCCGACAGATGTTTTTC.

This clone has a handful of counts. The chain links TRDV2 to TRDJ1, with TRDD3 identical over 13 bases. The CDR3 sequence is 17 residues long. The J segment lost 0 bases and the V segment lost 1 base, leaving 4 bases of the junction unmatched. Germline CDR1 and CDR2: GEAIGNYY and EKD. CDR3 in amino acids: CACDTLGDTGYTDKLIF. The CDR3, as DNA: TGTGCCTGTGACACACTGGGGGATACGGGGTACACCGATAAACTCATCTTT.

This clone was detected only a few times. Since a far larger clone is one base different, this is likely a read error. This sample includes further DNA sequences coding for the same CDR3. The genes are TRDV2 and TRDJ3; 7 nucleotides match TRDD3. This CDR3 comprises 16 residues. In germline, CDR1 is GEAIGNYY, CDR2 EKD. The CDR3 is CACDTWGTWDTRQMFF. As DNA, the CDR3 is TGTGCCTGTGACACCTGGGGGACCTGGGACACCCGGCAGATGTTTTTC.

A few counts support this clone. Other DNA sequences of this sample code for an identical CDR3. V usage is TRDV2 and J usage is TRDJ3; 12 bases fit TRDD3. V lost 2 bases and J lost 0; bases outside the gene matches: 7. The CDR3 has 20 residues. Per the germline V gene, CDR1 is GEAIGNYY and CDR2 is EKD. CDR3 loop: CACDIVLGDTSSWDTRQMFF. The CDR3 bases are TGTGCCTGTGACATAGTACTGGGGGATACTTCCTCCTGGGACACCCGACAGATGTTTTTC.

This clone is medium-sized (0.01 to 0.1%) by share. Given a much more abundant clone one base away, this may be a read error. The identical CDR3 is also encoded by other nucleotide sequences in the sample. The chain has TRDV2 and TRDJ2, with 9 bases matching TRDD3. The CDR3 spans 15 residues. Germline-derived CDR1 and CDR2 are GEAIGNYY and EKD. V lost 1 base to trimming and J lost 1 base; unmatched junction nucleotides: 0. The CDR3 region is CACDTLGDLTAQLFF. The CDR3 bases are TGTGCCTGTGACACACTGGGGGATTTGACAGCACAACTCTTCTTT.

This clone was recorded at least ten times. It is likely a read error: a sequence one base away is far more abundant. Distinct nucleotide sequences in the sample also encode this CDR3. The V and J genes are TRDV2 and TRDJ3; 9 nucleotides align to TRDD3. CDR3 size: 18 residues. Germline V gives CDR1 GEAIGNYY, CDR2 EKD. V was pared by 0 bases and J by 0 bases, with 2 bases of the junction left unmatched. CDR3 region: CACDTAGGFSWDTRQMFF. The CDR3 coding sequence is TGTGCCTGTGACACCGCTGGGGGATTCTCCTGGGACACCCGACAGATGTTTTTC.

CDR3 protein: CACDTVLGDKYTDKLIF. CDR3 DNA sequence: TGTGCCTGTGACACCGTACTGGGGGATAAATACACCGATAAACTCATCTTT. The chain joins TRDV2 to TRDJ1, with 11 bases identical to TRDD3. Unmatched junction bases numbered 5, after V lost 0 bases and J lost 0 bases. The CDR3 is made up of 17 amino acids. CDR1 and CDR2 from the germline V gene are GEAIGNYY and EKD.

For this clone: Just one base apart from a much larger clone, this may be a read error. This chain uses TRDV2 with TRDJ2; 7 bases agree with TRDD3. Unmatched junction bases numbered 5, after V lost 2 bases and J lost 0 bases. This CDR3 spans 16 amino acids. The germline CDR1 and CDR2 sequences are GEAIGNYY and EKD. DNA of the CDR3: TGTGCCTGTGACAACGTGGGGGAAGCTTTGACAGCACAACTCTTCTTT. This translates into CACDNVGEALTAQLFF.

This clone was recorded a few times. Other nucleotide sequences in the sample specify the same CDR3. CDR3 sequence reads: CACDTVLGDIRSSWDTRQMFF. The CDR3 bases are TGTGCCTGTGACACCGTACTGGGGGACATCCGAAGCTCCTGGGACACCCGACAGATGTTTTTC. The chain couples TRDV2 to TRDJ3; 9 nucleotides match TRDD3. The CDR3 sequence is 21 residues long. The germline V gene encodes CDR1 GEAIGNYY and CDR2 EKD. Trimming cost V 0 bases and J 0 bases; bases outside gene matches: 11.

On this clone itself: Just one base apart from a much larger clone, this may be a read error. The sample contains more than one DNA sequence encoding this CDR3. The V gene is TRDV2, the J gene TRDJ3, with a weak D call TRDD3 (6 bases). The CDR3 is made up of 18 amino acids. Germline V gene lookup returns CDR1 GEAIGNYY and CDR2 EKD. The CDR3 sequence is CACDTVGVSSWDTRQMFF. Here the CDR3 DNA reads TGTGCCTGCGACACCGTGGGGGTGAGCTCCTGGGACACCCGACAGATGTTTTTC.

The CDR3 protein is CACDKYWGIFLLTAQLFF. CDR3 coding DNA: TGTGCCTGTGACAAGTACTGGGGGATATTCCTTTTGACAGCACAACTCTTCTTT. The chain has TRDV2 and TRDJ2; 11 bases are shared with TRDD3. V gave up 2 bases and J gave up 1 base; unmatched junction bases: 8. This CDR3 has 18 residues. Germline CDR1 is GEAIGNYY and CDR2 is EKD.

This clone rates as medium-sized (0.01 to 0.1%). The chain joins TRDV2 to TRDJ1; D call uncertain. This CDR3 spans 17 amino acids. From germline, CDR1 is GEAIGNYY and CDR2 EKD. The V end was cut by 0 bases, the J end by 0 bases, with 16 bases between. The CDR3 region is CACDTVLGPNYTDKLIF. The CDR3 bases are TGTGCCTGTGACACCGTATTGGGCCCCAATTACACCGATAAACTCATCTTT.

The table lists this clone with a few counts. This chain joins TRDV2 and TRDJ3; D is undetermined. The V gene's germline CDR1 is GEAIGNYY and CDR2 EKD. This CDR3 has 17 residues. Deletions cut 2 bases from V and 0 bases from J, with 10 bases between. This CDR3 reads CACDILSSSWDTRQMFF. The CDR3 bases are TGTGCCTGTGACATACTCTCTAGCTCCTGGGACACCCGACAGATGTTTTTC.

About this clone: The junction departs from germline at one end; a sequencing error may be responsible. In the same sample, other DNA sequences code for this CDR3. This chain joins TRDV2 and TRDJ2, with TRDD3 identical over 7 bases. From germline, CDR1 is GEAIGNYY and CDR2 EKD. The CDR3 loop spans 15 amino acids. The CDR3 loop reads CACDHWGALTAQLFF. The CDR3 region has the DNA TGTGCATGTGACCACTGGGGAGCTTTGACAGCACAACTCTTCTTT.

This clone showed up just a few times. This CDR3 is CACDGTGGYRSWDTRQMFF. In DNA form, the CDR3 reads TGTGCCTGTGACGGTACTGGGGGATATAGATCCTGGGACACCCGACAGATGTTTTTC. The chain couples TRDV2 to TRDJ3, with 11 bases identical to TRDD3. V trimming: 3 bases; J trimming: 1 base; junction bases outside the gene matches: 7. Germline V gene lookup returns CDR1 GEAIGNYY and CDR2 EKD. This CDR3 is 19 amino acids long.

This clone has just a few counts. This may stem from a read error, because a much larger clone lies one nucleotide away. Other DNA sequences in this sample translate to the same CDR3. The V and J genes are TRDV2 and TRDJ1, with D possibly being TRDD3 (5 bases). This CDR3 has 13 residues. Germline CDR1 GEAIGNYY, CDR2 EKD. CDR3 protein: CACDPIRTDKLIF. The DNA of the CDR3 is TGTGCCTGTGACCCCATACGCACCGATAAGCTCATCTTT.

A word on this clone: One base away lies a much larger clone, so this may be a sequencing read error. In the same sample, other DNA sequences code for this CDR3. This chain links TRDV2 with TRDJ3, with TRDD3 matching 12 bases. J was trimmed by 0 bases and V by 4 bases; bases with no gene match: 12. Germline V CDR1 and CDR2: GEAIGNYY, EKD. The CDR3 has 21 residues. CDR3 in DNA: TGTGCCTGTGATCTTACTACTGGGGGATACAGGAGCTCCTGGGACACCCGACAGATGTTTTTC. Translating gives CACDLTTGGYRSSWDTRQMFF.